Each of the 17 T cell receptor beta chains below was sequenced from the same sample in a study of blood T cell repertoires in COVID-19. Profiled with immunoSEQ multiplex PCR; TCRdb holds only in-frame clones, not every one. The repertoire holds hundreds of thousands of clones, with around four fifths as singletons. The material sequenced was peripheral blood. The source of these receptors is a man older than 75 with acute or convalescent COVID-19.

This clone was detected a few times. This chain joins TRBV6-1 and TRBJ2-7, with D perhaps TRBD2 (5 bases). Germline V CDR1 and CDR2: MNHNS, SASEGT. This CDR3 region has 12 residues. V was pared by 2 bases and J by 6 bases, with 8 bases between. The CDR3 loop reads CASSELGVEQYF. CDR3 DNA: TGTGCCAGCAGTGAATTGGGAGTCGAGCAGTACTTC.

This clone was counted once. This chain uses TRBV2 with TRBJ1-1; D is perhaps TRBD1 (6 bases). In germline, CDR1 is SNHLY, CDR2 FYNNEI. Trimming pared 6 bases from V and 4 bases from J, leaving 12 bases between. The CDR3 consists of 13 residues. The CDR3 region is CASRDRWSTEAFF. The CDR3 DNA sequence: TGTGCCAGCAGAGACAGGTGGAGCACTGAAGCTTTCTTT.

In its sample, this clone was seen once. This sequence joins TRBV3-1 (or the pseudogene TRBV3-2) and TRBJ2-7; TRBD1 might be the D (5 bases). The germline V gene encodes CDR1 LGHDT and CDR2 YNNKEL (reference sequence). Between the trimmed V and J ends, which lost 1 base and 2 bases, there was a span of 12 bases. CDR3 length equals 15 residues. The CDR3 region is CASSQGARVPYEQYF. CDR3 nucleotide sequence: TGTGCCAGCAGCCAAGGGGCCAGGGTACCCTACGAGCAGTACTTC.

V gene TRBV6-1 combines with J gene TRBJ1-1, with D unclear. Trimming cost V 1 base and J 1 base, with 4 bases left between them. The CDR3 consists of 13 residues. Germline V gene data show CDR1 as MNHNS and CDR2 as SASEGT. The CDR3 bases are TGTGCCAGCAGTGAAGTATGGAACACTGAAGCTTTCTTT. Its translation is CASSEVWNTEAFF.

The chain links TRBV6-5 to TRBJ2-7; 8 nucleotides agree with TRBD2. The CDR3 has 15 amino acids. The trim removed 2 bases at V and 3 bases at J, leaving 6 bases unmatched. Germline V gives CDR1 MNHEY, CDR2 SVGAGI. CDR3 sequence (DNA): TGTGCCAGCAGTTACACCCTCGGGGGGGGCTACGAGCAGTACTTC. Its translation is CASSYTLGGGYEQYF.

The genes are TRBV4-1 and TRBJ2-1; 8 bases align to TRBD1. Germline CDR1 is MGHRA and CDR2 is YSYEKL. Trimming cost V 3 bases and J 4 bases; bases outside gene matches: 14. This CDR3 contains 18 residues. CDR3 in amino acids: CASSHGQGGGGLYNEQFF. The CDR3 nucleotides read TGCGCCAGCAGCCATGGACAGGGTGGGGGAGGACTTTACAATGAGCAGTTCTTC.

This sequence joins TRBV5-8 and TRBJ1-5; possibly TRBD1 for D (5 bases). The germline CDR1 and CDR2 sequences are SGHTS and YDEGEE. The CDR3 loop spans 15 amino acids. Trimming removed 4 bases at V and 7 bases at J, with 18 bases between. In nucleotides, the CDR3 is TGTGCCAGCAGCGCGCGGGACCGCTCGGGGCAGCCCCAGCATTTT. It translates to CASSARDRSGQPQHF.

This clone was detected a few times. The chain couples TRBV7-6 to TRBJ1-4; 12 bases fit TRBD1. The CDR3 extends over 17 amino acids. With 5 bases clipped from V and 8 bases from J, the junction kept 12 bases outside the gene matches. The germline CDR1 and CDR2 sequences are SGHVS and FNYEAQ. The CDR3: CASSPSRDRGLYEKLFF. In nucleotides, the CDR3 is TGTGCCAGCAGCCCGTCCCGGGACAGGGGGCTCTACGAAAAACTGTTTTTT.

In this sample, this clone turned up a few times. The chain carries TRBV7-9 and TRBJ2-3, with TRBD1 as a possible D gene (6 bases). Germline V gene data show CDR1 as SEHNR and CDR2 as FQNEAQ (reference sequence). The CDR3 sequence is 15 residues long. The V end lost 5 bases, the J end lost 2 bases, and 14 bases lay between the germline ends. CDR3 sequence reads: CASSQGIGATDTQYF. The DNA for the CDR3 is TGTGCCAGCAGCCAGGGGATCGGGGCCACAGATACGCAGTATTTT. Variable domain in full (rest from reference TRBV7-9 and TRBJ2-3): DTGVSQNPRHKITKRGQNVTFRCDPISEHNRLYWYRQTLGQGPEFLTYFQNEAQLEKSRLLSDRFSAERPKGSFSTLEIQRTEQGDSAMYLCASSQGIGATDTQYFGPGTRLTVL.

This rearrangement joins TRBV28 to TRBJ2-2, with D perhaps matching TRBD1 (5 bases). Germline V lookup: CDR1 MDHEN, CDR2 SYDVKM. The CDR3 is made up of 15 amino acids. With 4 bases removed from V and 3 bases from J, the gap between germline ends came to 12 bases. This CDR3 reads CASSSITGYTGELFF. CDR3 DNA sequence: TGTGCCAGCAGTTCGATTACAGGTTACACCGGGGAGCTGTTTTTT. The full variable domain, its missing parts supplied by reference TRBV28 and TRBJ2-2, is DVKVTQSSRYLVKRTGEKVFLECVQDMDHENMFWYRQDPGLGLRLIYFSYDVKMKEKGDIPEGYSVSREKKERFSLILESASTNQTSMYLCASSSITGYTGELFFGEGSRLTVL.

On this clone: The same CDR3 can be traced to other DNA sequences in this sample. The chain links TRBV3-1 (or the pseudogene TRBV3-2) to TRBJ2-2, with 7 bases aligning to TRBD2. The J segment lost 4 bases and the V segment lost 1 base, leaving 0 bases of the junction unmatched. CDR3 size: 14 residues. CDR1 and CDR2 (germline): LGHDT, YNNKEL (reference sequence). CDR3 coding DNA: TGTGCCAGCAGCCAAGCGGGGGGCACCGGGGAGCTGTTTTTT. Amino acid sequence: CASSQAGGTGELFF.

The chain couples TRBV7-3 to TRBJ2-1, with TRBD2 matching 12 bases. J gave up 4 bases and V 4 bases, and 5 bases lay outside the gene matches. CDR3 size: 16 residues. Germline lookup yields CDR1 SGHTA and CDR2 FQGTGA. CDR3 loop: CASSSTGTSGYNEQFF. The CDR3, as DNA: TGTGCCAGCAGCTCCACCGGGACTAGCGGGTACAATGAGCAGTTCTTC.

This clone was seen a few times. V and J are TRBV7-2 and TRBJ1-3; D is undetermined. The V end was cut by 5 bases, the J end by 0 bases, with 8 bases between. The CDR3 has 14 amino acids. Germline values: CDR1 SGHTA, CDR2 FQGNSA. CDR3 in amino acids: CASSREASGNTIYF. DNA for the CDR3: TGTGCCAGCAGCAGAGAGGCCTCTGGAAACACCATATATTTT.

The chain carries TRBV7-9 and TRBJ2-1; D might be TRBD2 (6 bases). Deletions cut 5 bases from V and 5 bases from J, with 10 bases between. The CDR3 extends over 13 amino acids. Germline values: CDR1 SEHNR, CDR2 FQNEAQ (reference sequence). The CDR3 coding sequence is TGTGCCAGCAGCGCGGGACCAAACAATGAGCAGTTCTTC. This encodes CASSAGPNNEQFF.

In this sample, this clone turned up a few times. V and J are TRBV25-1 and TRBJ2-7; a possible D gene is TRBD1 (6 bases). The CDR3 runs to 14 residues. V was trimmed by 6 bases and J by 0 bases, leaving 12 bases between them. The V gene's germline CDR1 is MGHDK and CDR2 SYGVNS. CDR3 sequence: CASSPRGNSYEQYF. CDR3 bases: TGTGCCAGCAGCCCCAGGGGCAACTCCTACGAGCAGTACTTC.

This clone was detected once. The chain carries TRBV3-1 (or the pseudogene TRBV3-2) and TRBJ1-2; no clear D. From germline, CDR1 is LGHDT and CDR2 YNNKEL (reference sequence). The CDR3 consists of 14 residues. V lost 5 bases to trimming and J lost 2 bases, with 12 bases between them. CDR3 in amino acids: CASSTIALNYGYTF. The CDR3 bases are TGTGCCAGCAGCACGATAGCACTGAACTATGGCTACACCTTC.

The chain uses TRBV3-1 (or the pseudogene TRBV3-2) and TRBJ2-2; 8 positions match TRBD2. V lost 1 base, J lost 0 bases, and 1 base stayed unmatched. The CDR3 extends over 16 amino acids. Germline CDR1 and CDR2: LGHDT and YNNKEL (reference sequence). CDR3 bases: TGTGCCAGCAGCCAAGGTAGCGGGACGAACACCGGGGAGCTGTTTTTT. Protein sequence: CASSQGSGTNTGELFF.